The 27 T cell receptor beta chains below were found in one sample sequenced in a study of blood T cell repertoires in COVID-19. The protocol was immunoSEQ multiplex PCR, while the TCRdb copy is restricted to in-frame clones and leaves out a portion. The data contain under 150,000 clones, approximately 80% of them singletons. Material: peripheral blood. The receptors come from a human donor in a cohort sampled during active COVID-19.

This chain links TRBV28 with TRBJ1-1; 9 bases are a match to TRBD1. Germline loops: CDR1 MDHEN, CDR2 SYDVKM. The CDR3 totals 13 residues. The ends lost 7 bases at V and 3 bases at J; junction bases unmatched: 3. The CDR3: CASKDRGDTEAFF. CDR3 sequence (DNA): TGTGCCAGCAAGGACAGGGGAGACACTGAAGCTTTCTTT.

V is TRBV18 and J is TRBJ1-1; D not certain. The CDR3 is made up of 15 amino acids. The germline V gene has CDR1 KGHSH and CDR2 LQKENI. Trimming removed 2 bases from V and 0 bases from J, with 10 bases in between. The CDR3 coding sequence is TGTGCCAGCTCACCATACTCCAAGCTGAACACTGAAGCTTTCTTT. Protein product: CASSPYSKLNTEAFF.

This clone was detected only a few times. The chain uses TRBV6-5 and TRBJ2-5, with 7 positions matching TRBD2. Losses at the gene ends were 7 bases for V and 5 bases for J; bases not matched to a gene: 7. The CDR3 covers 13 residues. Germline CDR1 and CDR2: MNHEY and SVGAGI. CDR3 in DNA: TGTGCCAGCACCCCGGGGGGTTTGGAGACCCAGTACTTC. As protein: CASTPGGLETQYF.

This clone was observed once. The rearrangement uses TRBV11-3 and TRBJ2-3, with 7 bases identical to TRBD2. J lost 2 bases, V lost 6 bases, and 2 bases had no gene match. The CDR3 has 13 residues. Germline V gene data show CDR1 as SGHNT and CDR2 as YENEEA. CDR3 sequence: CASSSGFTDTQYF. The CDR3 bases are TGTGCCAGCAGTAGCGGGTTCACAGATACGCAGTATTTT. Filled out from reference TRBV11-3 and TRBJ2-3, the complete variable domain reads EAGVVQSPRYKIIEKKQPVAFWCNPISGHNTLYWYLQNLGQGPELLIRYENEEAVDDSQLPKDRFSAERLKGVDSTLKIQPAELGDSAVYLCASSSGFTDTQYFGPGTRLTVL.

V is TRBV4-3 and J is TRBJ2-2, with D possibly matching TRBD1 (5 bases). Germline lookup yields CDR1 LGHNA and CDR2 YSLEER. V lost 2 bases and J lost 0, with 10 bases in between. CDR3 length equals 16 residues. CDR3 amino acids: CASSQIGAANTGELFF. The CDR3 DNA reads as TGCGCCAGCAGCCAAATTGGGGCCGCGAACACCGGGGAGCTGTTTTTT.

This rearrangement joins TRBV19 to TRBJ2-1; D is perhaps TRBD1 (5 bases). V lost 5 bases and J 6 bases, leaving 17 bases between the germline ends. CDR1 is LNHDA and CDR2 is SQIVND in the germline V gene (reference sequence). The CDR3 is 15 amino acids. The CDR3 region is CASSVPGIPLNEQFF. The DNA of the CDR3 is TGTGCCAGTAGTGTCCCAGGGATCCCCCTCAATGAGCAGTTCTTC.

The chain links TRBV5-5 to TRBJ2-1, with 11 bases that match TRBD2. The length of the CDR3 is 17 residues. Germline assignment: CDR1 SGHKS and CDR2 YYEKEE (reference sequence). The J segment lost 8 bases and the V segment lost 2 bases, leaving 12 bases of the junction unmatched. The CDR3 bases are TGTGCCAGCAGCTTAATTAGCGGGGGGGCCATCGTGGATGAGCAGTTCTTC. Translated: CASSLISGGAIVDEQFF.

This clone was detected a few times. DNA for the CDR3: TGTGCCAGCAGCTTGGCTCCCCCGGGACAGTCCACCGGGGAGCTGTTTTTT. The encoded protein is CASSLAPPGQSTGELFF. This rearrangement joins TRBV11-3 to TRBJ2-2, with TRBD1 identical over 7 bases. This CDR3 spans 17 amino acids. Germline assignment: CDR1 SGHNT and CDR2 YENEEA. After removal of 3 bases from V and 4 bases from J, the junction contained 11 bases not matched to a gene.

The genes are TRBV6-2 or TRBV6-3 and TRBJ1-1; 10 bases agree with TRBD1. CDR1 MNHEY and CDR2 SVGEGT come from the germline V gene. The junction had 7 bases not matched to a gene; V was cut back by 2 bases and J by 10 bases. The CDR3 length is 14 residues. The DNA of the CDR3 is TGTGCCAGCAGTTACCCCGGGACAGGGGTAGGAGCTTTCTTT. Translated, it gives CASSYPGTGVGAFF.

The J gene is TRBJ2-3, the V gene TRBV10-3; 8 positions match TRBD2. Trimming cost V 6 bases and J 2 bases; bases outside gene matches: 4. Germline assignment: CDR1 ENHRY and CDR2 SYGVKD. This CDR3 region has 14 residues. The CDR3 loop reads CAISAGGDTDTQYF. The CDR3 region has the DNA TGTGCCATCAGCGCGGGGGGCGACACAGATACGCAGTATTTT.

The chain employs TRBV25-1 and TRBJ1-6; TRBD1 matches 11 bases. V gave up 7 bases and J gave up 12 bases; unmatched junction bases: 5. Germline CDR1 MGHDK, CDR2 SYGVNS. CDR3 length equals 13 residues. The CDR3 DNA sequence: TGTGCCAGCACCGGACAGGGGGCGAGACCCCTCCACTTT. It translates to CASTGQGARPLHF.

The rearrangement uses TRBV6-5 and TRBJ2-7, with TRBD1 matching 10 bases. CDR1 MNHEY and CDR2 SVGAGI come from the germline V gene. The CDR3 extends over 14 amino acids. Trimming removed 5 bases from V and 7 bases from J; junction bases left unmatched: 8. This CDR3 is CASSSRQGALEQYF. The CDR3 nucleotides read TGTGCCAGCAGTAGCCGACAGGGGGCGCTTGAGCAGTACTTC.

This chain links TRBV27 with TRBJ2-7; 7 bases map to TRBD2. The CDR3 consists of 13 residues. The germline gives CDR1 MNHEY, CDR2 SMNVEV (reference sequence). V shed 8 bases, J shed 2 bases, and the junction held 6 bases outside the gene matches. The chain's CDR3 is CASAWGTTYEQYF. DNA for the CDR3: TGTGCCAGCGCGTGGGGGACTACCTACGAGCAGTACTTC.

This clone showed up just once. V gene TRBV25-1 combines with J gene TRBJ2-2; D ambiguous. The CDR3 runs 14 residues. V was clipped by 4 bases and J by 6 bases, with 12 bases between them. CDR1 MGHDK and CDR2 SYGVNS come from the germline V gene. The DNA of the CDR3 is TGTGCCAGCAGTGCCAGATCCCGATCCGGGGAGCTGTTTTTT. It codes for CASSARSRSGELFF.

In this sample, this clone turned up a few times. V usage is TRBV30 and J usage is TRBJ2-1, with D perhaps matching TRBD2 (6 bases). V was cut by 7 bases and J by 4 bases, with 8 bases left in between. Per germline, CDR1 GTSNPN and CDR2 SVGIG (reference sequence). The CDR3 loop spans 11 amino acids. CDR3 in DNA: TGTGCCTCCCGGGGGTACAATGAGCAGTTCTTC. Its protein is CASRGYNEQFF.

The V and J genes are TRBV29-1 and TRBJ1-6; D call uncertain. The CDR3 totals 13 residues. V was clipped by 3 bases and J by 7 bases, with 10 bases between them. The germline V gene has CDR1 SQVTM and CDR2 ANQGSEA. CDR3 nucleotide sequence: TGCAGCGTTGAGGCTCATCCCAATTCACCCCTCCACTTT. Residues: CSVEAHPNSPLHF.

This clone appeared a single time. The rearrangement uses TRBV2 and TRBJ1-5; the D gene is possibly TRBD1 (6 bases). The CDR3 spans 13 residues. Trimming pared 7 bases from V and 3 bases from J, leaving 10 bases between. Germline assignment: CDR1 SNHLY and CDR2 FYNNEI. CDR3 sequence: CASTRGFNQPQHF. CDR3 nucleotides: TGTGCCAGCACCAGGGGATTCAATCAGCCCCAGCATTTT.

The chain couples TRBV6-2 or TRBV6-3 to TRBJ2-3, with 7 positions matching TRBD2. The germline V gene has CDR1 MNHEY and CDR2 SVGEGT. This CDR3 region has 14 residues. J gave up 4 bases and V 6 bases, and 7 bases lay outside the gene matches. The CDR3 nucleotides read TGTGCCAGCAGCACCGGGACTAACTCAGATACGCAGTATTTT. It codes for CASSTGTNSDTQYF.

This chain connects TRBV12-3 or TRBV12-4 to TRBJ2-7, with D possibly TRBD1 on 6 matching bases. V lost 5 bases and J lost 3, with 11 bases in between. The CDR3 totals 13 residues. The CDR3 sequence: CASSLTGNYEQYF. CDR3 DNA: TGTGCCAGCAGTCTAACAGGGAACTACGAGCAGTACTTC.

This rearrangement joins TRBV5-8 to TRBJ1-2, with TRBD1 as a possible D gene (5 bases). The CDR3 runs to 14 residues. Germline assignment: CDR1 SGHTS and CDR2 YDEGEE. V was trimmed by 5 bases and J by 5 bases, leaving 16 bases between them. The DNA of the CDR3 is TGTGCCAGCAGGGACATATGGGATGTGTATGGCTACACCTTC. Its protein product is CASRDIWDVYGYTF. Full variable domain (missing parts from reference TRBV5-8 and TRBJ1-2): EAGVTQSPTHLIKTRGQQATLRCSPISGHTSVYWYQQALGLGLQFLLWYDEGEERNRGNFPPRFSGRQFPNYSSELNVNALELEDSALYLCASRDIWDVYGYTFGSGTRLTVV.

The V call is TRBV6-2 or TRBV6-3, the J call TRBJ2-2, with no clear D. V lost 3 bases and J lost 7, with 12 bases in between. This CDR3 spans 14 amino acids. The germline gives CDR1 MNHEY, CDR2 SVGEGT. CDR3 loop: CASSYYMVVGELFF. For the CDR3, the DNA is TGTGCCAGCAGTTATTACATGGTGGTCGGGGAGCTGTTTTTT.

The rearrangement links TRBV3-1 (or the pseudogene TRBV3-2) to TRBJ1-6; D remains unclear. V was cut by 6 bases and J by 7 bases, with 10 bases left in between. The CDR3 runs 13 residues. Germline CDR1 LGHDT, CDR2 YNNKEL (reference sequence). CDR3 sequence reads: CASSQTFNSPLHF. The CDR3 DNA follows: TGTGCCAGCAGTCAAACTTTCAATTCACCCCTCCACTTT.

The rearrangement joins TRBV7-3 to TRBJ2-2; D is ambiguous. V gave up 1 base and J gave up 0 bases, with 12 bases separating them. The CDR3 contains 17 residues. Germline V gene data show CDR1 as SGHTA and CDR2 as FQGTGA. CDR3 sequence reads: CASSLNPPPANTGELFF. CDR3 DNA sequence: TGTGCCAGCAGCTTAAACCCTCCCCCAGCGAACACCGGGGAGCTGTTTTTT.

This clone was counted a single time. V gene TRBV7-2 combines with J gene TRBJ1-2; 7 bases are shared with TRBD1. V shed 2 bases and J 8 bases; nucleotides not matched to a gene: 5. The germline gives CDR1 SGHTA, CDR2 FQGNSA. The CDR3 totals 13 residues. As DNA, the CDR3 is TGTGCCAGCAGCTTACTAGGGGGCCTAGGCTACACCTTC. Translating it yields CASSLLGGLGYTF.

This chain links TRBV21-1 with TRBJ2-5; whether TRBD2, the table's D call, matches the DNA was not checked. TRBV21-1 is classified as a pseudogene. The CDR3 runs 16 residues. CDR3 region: CASSSPPLESGETQYF. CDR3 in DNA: TGTGCCAGCAGCTCCCCCCCACTAGAGTCAGGCGAGACCCAGTACTTC.

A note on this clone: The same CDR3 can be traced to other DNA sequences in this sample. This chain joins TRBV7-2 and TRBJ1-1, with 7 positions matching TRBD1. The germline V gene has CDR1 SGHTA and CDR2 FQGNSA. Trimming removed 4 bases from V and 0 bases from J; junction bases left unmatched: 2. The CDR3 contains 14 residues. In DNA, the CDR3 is TGTGCCAGCAGCTACAGGGGCATGAACACTGAAGCTTTCTTT. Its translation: CASSYRGMNTEAFF.

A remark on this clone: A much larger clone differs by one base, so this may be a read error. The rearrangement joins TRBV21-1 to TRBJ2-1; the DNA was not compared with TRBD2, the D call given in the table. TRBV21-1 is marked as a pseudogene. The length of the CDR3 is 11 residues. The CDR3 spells CASSYYNEQFF. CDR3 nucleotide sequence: TGTGCCAGCAGCTACTACAATGAGCAGTTCTTC.